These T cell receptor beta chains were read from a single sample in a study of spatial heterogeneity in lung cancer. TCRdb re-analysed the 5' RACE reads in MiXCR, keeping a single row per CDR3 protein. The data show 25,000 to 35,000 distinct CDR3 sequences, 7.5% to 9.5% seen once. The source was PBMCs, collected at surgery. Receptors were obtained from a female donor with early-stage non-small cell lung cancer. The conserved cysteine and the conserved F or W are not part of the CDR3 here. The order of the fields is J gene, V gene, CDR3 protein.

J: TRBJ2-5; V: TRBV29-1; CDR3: SVKGQGLWETQY
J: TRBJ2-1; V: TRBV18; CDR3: ASSPPTGVAYNEQF
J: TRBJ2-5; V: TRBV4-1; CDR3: ASSQQGAERKETQY
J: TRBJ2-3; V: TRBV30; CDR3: AWSVGGADTQY
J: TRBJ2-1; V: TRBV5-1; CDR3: ASSFGSGRVNEQF
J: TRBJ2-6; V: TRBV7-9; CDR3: ASSLAGSGANVLT
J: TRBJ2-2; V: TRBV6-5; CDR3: ASSYWGGELF
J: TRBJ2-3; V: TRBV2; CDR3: ASSEASIDTQY
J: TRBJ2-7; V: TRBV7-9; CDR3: ASSLHGAPYEQY
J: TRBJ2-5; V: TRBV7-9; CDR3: ASSSGTGGAGRETQY
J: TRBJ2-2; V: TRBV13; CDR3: ASSPREPGELF
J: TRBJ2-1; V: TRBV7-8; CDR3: ASSLPLRLAGLHNEQF
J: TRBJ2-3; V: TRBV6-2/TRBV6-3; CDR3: ASSSPGLAGVNTQY
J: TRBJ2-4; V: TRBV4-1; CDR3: ASSQDITERNIQY
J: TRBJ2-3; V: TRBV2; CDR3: ASSERAWADTQY
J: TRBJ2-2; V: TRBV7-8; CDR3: ASSLDSAWTGELF
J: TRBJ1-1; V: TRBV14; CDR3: ATNPLGQALVNTEAF
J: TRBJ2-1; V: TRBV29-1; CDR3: SVAGSLSYNEQF
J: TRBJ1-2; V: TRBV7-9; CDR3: ASRQIYGYT
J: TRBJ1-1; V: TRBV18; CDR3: ASSHDRTNTEAF
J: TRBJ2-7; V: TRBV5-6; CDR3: ASSSARETYEQY
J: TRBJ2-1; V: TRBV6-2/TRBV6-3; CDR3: ASSLRLAGADNEQF
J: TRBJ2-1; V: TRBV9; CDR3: ASSPRTVRYNEQF
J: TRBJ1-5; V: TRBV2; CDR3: ASRQYSNQPQH
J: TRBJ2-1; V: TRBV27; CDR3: ASSLSEHRITYNEQF
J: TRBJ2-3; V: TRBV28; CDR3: ASSAFRSGPPGY
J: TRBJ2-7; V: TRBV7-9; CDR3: ASSPGTLSYEQY
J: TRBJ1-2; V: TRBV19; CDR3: ASSINGEGGYT
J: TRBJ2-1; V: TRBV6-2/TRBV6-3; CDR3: ASSRLAGSEQF
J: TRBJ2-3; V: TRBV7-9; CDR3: ASSKLSTDTQY
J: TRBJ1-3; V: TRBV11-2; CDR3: ASSLLMNPGQGIGNTIY
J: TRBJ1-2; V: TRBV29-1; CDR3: SVEKGGYGYT
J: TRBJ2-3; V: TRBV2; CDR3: ASREGTGTDTQY
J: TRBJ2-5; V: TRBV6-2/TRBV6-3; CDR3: ASSGSYQETQY
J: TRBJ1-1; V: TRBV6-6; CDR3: ASKGGWGAF
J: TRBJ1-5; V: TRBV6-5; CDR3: ASSSFLNQPQH
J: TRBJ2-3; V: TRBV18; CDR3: ASLGGLPDTQY
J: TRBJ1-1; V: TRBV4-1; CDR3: ASRTKVLNTEAF
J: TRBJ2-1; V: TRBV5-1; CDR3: ASSLGLAGFNEQF